The 8 T cell receptor beta chains below come from one sample, sequenced in a study of blood T cell repertoires in COVID-19. Assay: immunoSEQ multiplex PCR; the TCRdb copy retains only in-frame clones and omits some. This table has a few hundred thousand clones, around 84% appearing once. Sequencing was performed on PBMCs or T cells enriched from blood (not recorded which). All receptors derive from a man aged 25-45 years with acute COVID-19.

Worth noting for this clone: Additional DNA sequences in this sample encode the identical CDR3. The rearrangement uses TRBV5-4 and TRBJ2-2; the match to TRBD2 covers 11 bases. Germline V gives CDR1 SGHNT, CDR2 YYREEE (reference sequence). The CDR3 totals 17 residues. J lost 0 bases, V lost 4 bases, and 5 bases had no gene match. The DNA of the CDR3 is TGTGCCAGCAGCCCCCTAGCGGGGGGTCCGAACACCGGGGAGCTGTTTTTT. Its translation: CASSPLAGGPNTGELFF.

The V gene is TRBV3-1 (or the pseudogene TRBV3-2), the J gene TRBJ2-2, with 9 bases matching TRBD2. In germline, CDR1 is LGHDT, CDR2 YNNKEL (reference sequence). This CDR3 is built from 19 residues. Trimming at V came to 2 bases and at J to 6 bases, leaving 16 bases not matched to a gene. CDR3 DNA sequence: TGTGCCAGCAGCCAAAGAATGCTAGCGGGGAAGTTTAGCGCCGGGGAGCTGTTTTTT. Amino acid sequence: CASSQRMLAGKFSAGELFF.

This chain connects TRBV28 to TRBJ1-2; no reliable D call. The V gene's germline CDR1 is MDHEN and CDR2 SYDVKM. V was clipped by 8 bases and J by 2 bases, with 9 bases between them. The CDR3 length is 12 residues. DNA for the CDR3: TGTGCCAGCGGCTCCGGGAACTATGGCTACACCTTC. This encodes CASGSGNYGYTF.

The genes are TRBV27 and TRBJ1-2; 7 bases map to TRBD1. Germline CDR1 is MNHEY and CDR2 is SMNVEV (reference sequence). The CDR3 has 14 amino acids. With 3 bases clipped from V and 4 bases from J, the junction kept 5 bases outside the gene matches. The DNA of the CDR3 is TGTGCCAGCAGTTTCGGAGGGGGCAGCTATGGCTACACCTTC. Residues: CASSFGGGSYGYTF.

The V gene is TRBV6-1, the J gene TRBJ2-6, with 9 positions matching TRBD1. Germline CDR1 reads MNHNS; CDR2 reads SASEGT. Trimming removed 2 bases from V and 0 bases from J; junction bases left unmatched: 17. The CDR3 is 22 residues long. The CDR3 sequence is CASSERGWTGAARGSGANVLTF. CDR3 nucleotide sequence: TGTGCCAGCAGTGAAAGGGGATGGACAGGGGCCGCGAGGGGCTCTGGGGCCAACGTCCTGACTTTC.

The chain employs TRBV18 and TRBJ1-1; maybe TRBD1 (5 bases). The CDR3 spans 13 residues. The germline gives CDR1 KGHSH, CDR2 LQKENI. V was shortened by 5 bases and J by 3 bases, with 10 bases between the two germline ends. The CDR3 sequence is CASSAGRDTEAFF. As DNA, the CDR3 is TGTGCCAGCTCAGCCGGCAGGGACACTGAAGCTTTCTTT.

The chain carries TRBV9 and TRBJ2-1; 9 bases are a match to TRBD2. CDR1 is SGDLS and CDR2 is YYNGEE in the germline V gene. The CDR3 extends over 17 amino acids. V trimming: 0 bases; J trimming: 3 bases; junction bases outside the gene matches: 7. CDR3 bases: TGTGCCAGCAGCGTAGACCCTAGCGGGACCCGCTACAATGAGCAGTTCTTC. This sequence encodes CASSVDPSGTRYNEQFF.

This chain connects TRBV9 to TRBJ2-3; D remains unclear. V was trimmed by 2 bases and J by 6 bases, leaving 10 bases between them. This CDR3 is 13 amino acids long. The germline V gene encodes CDR1 SGDLS and CDR2 YYNGEE. The CDR3 nucleotides read TGTGCCAGCAGCGTCATGGGCTTCGATACGCAGTATTTT. Its translation: CASSVMGFDTQYF. The variable domain in full, with the rest retrieved from reference TRBV9 and TRBJ2-3, is DSGVTQTPKHLITATGQRVTLRCSPRSGDLSVYWYQQSLDQGLQFLIQYYNGEERAKGNILERFSAQQFPDLHSELNLSSLELGDSALYFCASSVMGFDTQYFGPGTRLTVL.